Sequencing of this TCR beta chain was carried out in a study of T cell responses to AZD1222 COVID-19 vaccine. Study-wide results and caveats: Donors were mostly white British, more females; clonal diversity possibly underestimated. Of spike-specific TCRs, nearly half reportedly target regions left unmutated in variants. Repertoire samples came only from after the peak T cell response.

This clone was observed once. The target antigen is unknown. The CDR3 spans 17 residues. Germline V gives CDR1 MGHRA, CDR2 YSYEKL. The trim removed 1 base at V and 5 bases at J, leaving 7 bases unmatched. This table comes from immunoSEQ multiplex PCR, and its TCRdb copy is limited to in-frame clones, with some not included. Of around 170,000 clones in the sample, around 93% were seen once. Sample: peripheral blood, taken on day 0 of AZD1222 vaccination. The clonotype comes from an adult in good health. The genes are TRBV4-1 and TRBJ2-3, with 12 bases that match TRBD2. CDR3: CASSQARTSGKIDTQYF. CDR3 DNA: TGCGCCAGCAGCCAAGCCCGGACTAGCGGGAAAATAGATACGCAGTATTTT.